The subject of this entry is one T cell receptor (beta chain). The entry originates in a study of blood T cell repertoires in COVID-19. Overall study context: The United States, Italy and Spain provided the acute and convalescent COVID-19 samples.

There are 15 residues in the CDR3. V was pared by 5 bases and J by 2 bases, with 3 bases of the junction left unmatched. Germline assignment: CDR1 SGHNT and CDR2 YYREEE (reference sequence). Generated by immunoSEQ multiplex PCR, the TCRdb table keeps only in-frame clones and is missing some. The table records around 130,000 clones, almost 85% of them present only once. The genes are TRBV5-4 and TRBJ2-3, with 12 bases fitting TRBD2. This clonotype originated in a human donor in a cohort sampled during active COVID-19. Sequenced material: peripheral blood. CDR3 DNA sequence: TGTGCCAGCAGTCTAGCGGGGGGGACCACAGATACGCAGTATTTT. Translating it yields CASSLAGGTTDTQYF. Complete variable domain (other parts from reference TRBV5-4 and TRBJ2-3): ETGVTQSPTHLIKTRGQQVTLRCSSQSGHNTVSWYQQALGQGPQFIFQYYREEENGRGNFPPRFSGLQFPNYSSELNVNALELDDSALYLCASSLAGGTTDTQYFGPGTRLTVL.